This paragraph covers one T cell receptor (beta chain) sequence. V dropped 3 bases and J dropped 0 bases, with 5 bases sitting between them. The CDR3 has 14 amino acids. The germline CDR1 and CDR2 sequences are MNHEY and SVGEGT. Treatment: roughly 20 received Ad26.COV2.S at low or high dose, single or two shots; a few received placebo; per-sample allocation not given. At day 63 after the first vaccine or placebo injection, samples were drawn. TCRdb keeps only in-frame clones here, not all; method: immunoSEQ multiplex PCR. The sample includes around 270,000 clones, roughly 85% seen only once; the top ten take less than 3%. This entry is derived from a study of Ad26.COV2.S vaccination and SARS-CoV-2 variants. Across the study: Donor got 5x10^10 or 1x10^11 viral particles of Ad26.COV2.S.

This specimen was peripheral blood, taken in a trial of Ad26.COV2.S vaccine versus placebo. The sequence came from a person aged 18-65 years who received the Ad26.COV2.S COVID-19 vaccine or a placebo. The chain carries TRBV6-2 or TRBV6-3 and TRBJ2-2, with D hard to call. The chain's CDR3 is CASSYLPNTGELFF. In DNA, the CDR3 is TGTGCCAGCAGTTATTTACCGAACACCGGGGAGCTGTTTTTT.